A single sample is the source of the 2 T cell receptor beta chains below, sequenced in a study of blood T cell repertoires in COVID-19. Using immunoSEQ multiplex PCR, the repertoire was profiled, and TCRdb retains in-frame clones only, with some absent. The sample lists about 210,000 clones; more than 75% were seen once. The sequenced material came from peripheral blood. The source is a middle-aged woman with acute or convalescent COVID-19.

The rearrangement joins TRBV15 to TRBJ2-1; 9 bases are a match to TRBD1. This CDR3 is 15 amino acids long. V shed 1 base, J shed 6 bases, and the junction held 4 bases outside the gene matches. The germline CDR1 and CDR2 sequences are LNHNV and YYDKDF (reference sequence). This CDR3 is CATSRGGQGTNEQFF. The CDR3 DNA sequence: TGTGCCACCAGCAGAGGGGGACAGGGAACCAATGAGCAGTTCTTC.

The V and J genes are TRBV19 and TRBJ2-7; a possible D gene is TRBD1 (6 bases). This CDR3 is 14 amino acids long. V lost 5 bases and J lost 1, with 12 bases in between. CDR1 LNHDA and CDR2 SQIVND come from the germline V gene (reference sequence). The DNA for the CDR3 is TGTGCCAGTAGTCAGGCAGGGGCGTCCTACGAGCAGTACTTC. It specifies CASSQAGASYEQYF.